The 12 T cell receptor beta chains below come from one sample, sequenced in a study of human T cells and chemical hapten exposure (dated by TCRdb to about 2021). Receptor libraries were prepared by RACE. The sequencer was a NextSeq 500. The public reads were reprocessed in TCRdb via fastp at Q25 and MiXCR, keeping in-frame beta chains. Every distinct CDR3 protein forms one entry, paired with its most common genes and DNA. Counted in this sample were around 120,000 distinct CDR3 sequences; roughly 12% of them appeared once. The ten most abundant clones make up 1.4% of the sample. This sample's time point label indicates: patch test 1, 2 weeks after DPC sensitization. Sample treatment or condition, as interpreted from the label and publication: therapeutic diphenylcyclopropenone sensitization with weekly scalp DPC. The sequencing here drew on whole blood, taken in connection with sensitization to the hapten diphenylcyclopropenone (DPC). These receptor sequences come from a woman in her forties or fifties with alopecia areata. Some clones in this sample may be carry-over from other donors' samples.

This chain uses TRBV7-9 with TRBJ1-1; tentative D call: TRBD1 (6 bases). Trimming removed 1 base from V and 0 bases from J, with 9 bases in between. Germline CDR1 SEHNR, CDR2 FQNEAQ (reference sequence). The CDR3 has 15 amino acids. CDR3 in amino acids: CASSLVGQMNTEAFF. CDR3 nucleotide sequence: TGTGCCAGCAGCTTAGTAGGACAGATGAACACTGAAGCTTTCTTT.

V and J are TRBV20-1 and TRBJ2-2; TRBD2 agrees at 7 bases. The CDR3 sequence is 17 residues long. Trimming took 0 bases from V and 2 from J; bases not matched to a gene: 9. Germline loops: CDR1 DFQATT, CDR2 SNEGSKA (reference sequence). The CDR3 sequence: CSARDPRTSSNTGELFF. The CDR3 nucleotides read TGCAGTGCTAGAGACCCCAGGACTAGTTCAAACACCGGGGAGCTGTTTTTT.

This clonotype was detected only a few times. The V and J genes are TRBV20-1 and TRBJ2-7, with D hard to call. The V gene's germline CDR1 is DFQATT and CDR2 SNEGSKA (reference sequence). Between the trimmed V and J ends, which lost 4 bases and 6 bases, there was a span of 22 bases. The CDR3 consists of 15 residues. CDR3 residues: CSAKDRTLAVSEQYF. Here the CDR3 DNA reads TGCAGTGCTAAAGATAGGACCCTGGCCGTCTCCGAGCAGTACTTC.

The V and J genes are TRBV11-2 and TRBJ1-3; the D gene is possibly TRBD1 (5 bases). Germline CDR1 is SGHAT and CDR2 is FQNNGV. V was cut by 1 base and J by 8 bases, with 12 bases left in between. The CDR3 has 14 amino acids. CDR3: CASSLVGARDTIYF. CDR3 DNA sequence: TGTGCCAGCAGCTTAGTAGGGGCCCGGGACACCATATATTTT.

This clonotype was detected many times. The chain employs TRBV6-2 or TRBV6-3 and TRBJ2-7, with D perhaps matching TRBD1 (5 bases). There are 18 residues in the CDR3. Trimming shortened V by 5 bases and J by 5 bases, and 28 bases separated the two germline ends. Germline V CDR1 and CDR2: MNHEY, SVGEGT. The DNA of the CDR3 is TGTGCCAGCAGTCCATCCTTTGGGGCCCCCCTAATAAGGGACGAGCAGTACTTC. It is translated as CASSPSFGAPLIRDEQYF.

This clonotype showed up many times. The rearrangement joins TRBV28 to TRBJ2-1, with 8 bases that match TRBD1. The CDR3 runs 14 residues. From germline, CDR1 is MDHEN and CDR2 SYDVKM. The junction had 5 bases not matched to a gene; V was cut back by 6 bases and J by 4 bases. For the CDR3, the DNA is TGTGCCAGCAGAACGGGACAGGCTTACAATGAGCAGTTCTTC. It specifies CASRTGQAYNEQFF.

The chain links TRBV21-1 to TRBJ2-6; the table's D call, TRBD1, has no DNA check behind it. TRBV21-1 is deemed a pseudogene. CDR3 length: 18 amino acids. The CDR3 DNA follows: TGTGCCAGCAACAAAAAGGTTGGGCGGCACGCTGGGGCCAACGTCCTGACTTTC. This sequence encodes CASNKKVGRHAGANVLTF.

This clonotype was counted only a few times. CDR3 bases: TGTGCCAGCAGGAGTTGGATAGGGATCTATGGCTACACCTTC. It encodes CASRSWIGIYGYTF. The chain combines TRBV5-6 with TRBJ1-2; no firm D call. CDR3 length: 14 residues. V shed 5 bases and J shed 4 bases, with 15 bases lying between them. Germline V gene sequence: CDR1 SGHDT, CDR2 YYEEEE.

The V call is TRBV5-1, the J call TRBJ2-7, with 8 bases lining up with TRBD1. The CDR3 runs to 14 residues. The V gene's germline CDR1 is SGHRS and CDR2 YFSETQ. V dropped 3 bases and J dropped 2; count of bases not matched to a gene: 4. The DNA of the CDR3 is TGCGCCAGCAGCTCGACAGGGGACGCCTACGAGCAGTACTTC. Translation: CASSSTGDAYEQYF. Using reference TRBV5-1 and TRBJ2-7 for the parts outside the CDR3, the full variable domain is KAGVTQTPRYLIKTRGQQVTLSCSPISGHRSVSWYQQTPGQGLQFLFEYFSETQRNKGNFPGRFSGRQFSNSRSEMNVSTLELGDSALYLCASSSTGDAYEQYFGPGTRLTVT.

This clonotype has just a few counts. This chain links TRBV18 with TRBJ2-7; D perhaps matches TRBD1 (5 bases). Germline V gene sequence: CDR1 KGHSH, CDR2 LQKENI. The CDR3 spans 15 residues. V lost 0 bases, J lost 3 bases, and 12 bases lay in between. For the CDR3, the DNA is TGTGCCAGCTCACCACCGTCCAGGGTGGGCTACGAGCAGTACTTC. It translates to CASSPPSRVGYEQYF.

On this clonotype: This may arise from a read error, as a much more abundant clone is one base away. The CDR3 loop reads CASSGSFRLGDTEAFF. CDR3 nucleotide sequence: TGTGCCAGCAGTGGAAGCTTTCGGCTCGGGGACACTGAAGCTTTCTTT. J is TRBJ1-1 and V is TRBV2; no definite D call. Germline V lookup: CDR1 SNHLY, CDR2 FYNNEI. The CDR3 spans 16 residues. V lost 4 bases and J lost 3, with 18 bases in between.

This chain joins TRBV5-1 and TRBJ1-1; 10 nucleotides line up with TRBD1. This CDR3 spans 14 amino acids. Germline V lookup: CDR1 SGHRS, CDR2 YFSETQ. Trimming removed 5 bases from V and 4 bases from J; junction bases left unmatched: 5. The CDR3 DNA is TGCGCCAGCAGGATCCGGACAGGGGGCACTGAAGCTTTCTTT. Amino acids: CASRIRTGGTEAFF.